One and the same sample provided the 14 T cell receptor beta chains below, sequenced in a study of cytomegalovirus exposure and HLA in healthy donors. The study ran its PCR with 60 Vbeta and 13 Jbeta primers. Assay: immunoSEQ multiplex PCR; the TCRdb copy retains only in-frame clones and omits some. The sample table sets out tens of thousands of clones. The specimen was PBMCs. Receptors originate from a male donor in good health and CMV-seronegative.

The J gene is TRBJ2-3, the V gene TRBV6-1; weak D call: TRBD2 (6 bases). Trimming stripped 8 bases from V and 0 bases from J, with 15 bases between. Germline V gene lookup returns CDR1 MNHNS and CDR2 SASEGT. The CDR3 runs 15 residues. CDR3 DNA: TGTGCCAGCCGATCTGGGGAGGCAAGCACAGATACGCAGTATTTT. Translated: CASRSGEASTDTQYF.

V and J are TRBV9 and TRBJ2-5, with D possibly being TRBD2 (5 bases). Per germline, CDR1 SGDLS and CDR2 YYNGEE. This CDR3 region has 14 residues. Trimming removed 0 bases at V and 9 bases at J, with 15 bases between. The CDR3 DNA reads TGTGCCAGCAGCGTAGGTTTACCCGGGGAGTCCCAGTACTTC. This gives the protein CASSVGLPGESQYF.

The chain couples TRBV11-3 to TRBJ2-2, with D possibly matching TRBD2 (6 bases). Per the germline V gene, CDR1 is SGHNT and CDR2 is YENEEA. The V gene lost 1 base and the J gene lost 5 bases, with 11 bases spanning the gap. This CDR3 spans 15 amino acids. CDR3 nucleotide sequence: TGTGCCAGCAGCTTAGGATCAGGAGGGACCGGGGAGCTGTTTTTT. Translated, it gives CASSLGSGGTGELFF.

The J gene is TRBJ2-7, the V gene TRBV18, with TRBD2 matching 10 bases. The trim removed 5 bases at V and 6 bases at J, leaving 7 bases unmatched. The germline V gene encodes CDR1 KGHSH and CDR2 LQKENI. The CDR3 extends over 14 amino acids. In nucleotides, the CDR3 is TGTGCCAGCTCAGGGGGCCAGCGGGAGGGCGAGCAGTACTTC. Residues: CASSGGQREGEQYF.

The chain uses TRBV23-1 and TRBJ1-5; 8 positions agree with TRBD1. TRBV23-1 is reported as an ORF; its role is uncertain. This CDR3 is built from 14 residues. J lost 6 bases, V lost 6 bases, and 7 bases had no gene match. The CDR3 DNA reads TGCGCCAGCAGCGCCAGGGGGCGCGGTCAGCCCCAGCATTTT. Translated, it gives CASSARGRGQPQHF.

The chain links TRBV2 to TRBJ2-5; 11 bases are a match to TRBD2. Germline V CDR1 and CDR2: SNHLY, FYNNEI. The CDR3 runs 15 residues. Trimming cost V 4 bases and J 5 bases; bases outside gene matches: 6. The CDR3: CASSVSGRGRETQYF. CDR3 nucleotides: TGTGCCAGCAGTGTTAGCGGGAGGGGTCGGGAGACCCAGTACTTC.

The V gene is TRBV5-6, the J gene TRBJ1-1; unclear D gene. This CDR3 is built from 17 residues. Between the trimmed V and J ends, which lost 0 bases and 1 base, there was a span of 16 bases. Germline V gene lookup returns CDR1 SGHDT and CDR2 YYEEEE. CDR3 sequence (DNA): TGTGCCAGCAGCTTGGATGACTGGAGATTCCCGAACACTGAAGCTTTCTTT. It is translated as CASSLDDWRFPNTEAFF.

The CDR3 spells CASSPREAFYEQYF. In DNA form, the CDR3 reads TGTGCCAGCAGCCCCAGGGAGGCCTTCTACGAGCAGTACTTC. V is TRBV7-9 and J is TRBJ2-7; D possibly corresponds to TRBD2 (6 bases). Germline CDR1 is SEHNR and CDR2 is FQNEAQ (reference sequence). V lost 5 bases to trimming and J lost 3 bases, with 14 bases between them. This CDR3 spans 14 amino acids.

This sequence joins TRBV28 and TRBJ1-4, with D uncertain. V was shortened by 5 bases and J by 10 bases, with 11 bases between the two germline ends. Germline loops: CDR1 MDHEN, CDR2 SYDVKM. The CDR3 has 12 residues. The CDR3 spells CASSPPRGKLFF. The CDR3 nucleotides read TGTGCCAGCAGTCCCCCTCGGGGAAAACTGTTTTTT.

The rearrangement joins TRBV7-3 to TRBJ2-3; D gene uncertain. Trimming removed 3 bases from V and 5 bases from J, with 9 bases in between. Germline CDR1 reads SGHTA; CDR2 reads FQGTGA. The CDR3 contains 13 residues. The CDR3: CASSFTEGDTQYF. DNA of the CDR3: TGTGCCAGCAGCTTTACAGAAGGAGATACGCAGTATTTT.

The CDR3 region is CATSREKGRYNEQFF. DNA for the CDR3: TGTGCCACCAGCAGAGAAAAGGGGAGGTACAATGAGCAGTTCTTC. The V gene is TRBV15, the J gene TRBJ2-1; D may be TRBD2 (6 bases). V was cut by 0 bases and J by 4 bases, with 10 bases left in between. The CDR3 loop spans 15 amino acids. Per the germline V gene, CDR1 is LNHNV and CDR2 is YYDKDF (reference sequence).

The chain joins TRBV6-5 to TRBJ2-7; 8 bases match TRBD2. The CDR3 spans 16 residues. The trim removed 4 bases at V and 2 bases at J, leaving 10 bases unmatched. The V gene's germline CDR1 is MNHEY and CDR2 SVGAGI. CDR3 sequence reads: CASSSASSGAAYEQYF. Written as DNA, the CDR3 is TGTGCCAGCAGTTCCGCGAGTAGCGGGGCCGCCTACGAGCAGTACTTC.

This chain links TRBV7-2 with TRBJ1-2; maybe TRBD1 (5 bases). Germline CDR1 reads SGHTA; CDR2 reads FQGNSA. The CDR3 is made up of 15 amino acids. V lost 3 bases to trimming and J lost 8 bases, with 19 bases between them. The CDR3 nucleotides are TGTGCCAGCAGCTTGGACGGGACTGCGGGAAGGGGCTACACCTTC. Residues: CASSLDGTAGRGYTF.

CDR3 DNA sequence: TGTGCCACCAGCAGAGCCGCTACAGGGAGACAGCCCCAGCATTTT. Protein product: CATSRAATGRQPQHF. The chain employs TRBV15 and TRBJ1-5; weak D call: TRBD1 (6 bases). Germline V gene lookup returns CDR1 LNHNV and CDR2 YYDKDF (reference sequence). The germline V and J ends were trimmed by 1 base and 7 bases, with 14 bases remaining between them. The CDR3 totals 15 residues.